Each of the 9 T cell receptor beta chains below was sequenced from the same sample in a study of blood T cell repertoires in COVID-19. TCRdb's copy holds only in-frame clones and misses some; the assay was immunoSEQ multiplex PCR. The sample holds roughly 500,000 clones, 70% to 90% seen once. The sequencing sample was made of PBMCs or T cells enriched from blood (not recorded which). All receptors derive from a woman aged 55-75 years who had recovered from COVID-19.

The chain couples TRBV19 to TRBJ2-7; the D is unclear. CDR1 and CDR2 from the germline V gene are LNHDA and SQIVND (reference sequence). Trimming left V 3 bases short and J 2 bases short, with 11 bases between. The CDR3 has 14 amino acids. The CDR3, as DNA: TGTGCCAGTAGTATCGCAGTTGGGCCCTACGAGCAGTACTTC. As protein: CASSIAVGPYEQYF. The entire variable domain, with the rest obtained from reference TRBV19 and TRBJ2-7, is as follows: DGGITQSPKYLFRKEGQNVTLSCEQNLNHDAMYWYRQDPGQGLRLIYYSQIVNDFQKGDIAEGYSVSREKKESFPLTVTSAQKNPTAFYLCASSIAVGPYEQYFGPGTRLTVT.

The genes are TRBV27 and TRBJ2-1; TRBD1 is a possible D gene (6 bases). CDR1 and CDR2 from the germline V gene are MNHEY and SMNVEV (reference sequence). The CDR3 totals 13 residues. The V and J ends lost 2 bases and 9 bases respectively, with 11 bases between them. DNA of the CDR3: TGTGCCAGCAGTTTAGTGGACAGAAGTGAGCAGTTCTTC. Residues: CASSLVDRSEQFF.

This clone was seen only once. The V and J genes are TRBV7-9 and TRBJ2-2; a weak D match, TRBD1 (7 bases). The V and J ends lost 4 bases and 1 base respectively, with 10 bases between them. In germline, CDR1 is SEHNR, CDR2 FQNEAQ (reference sequence). The CDR3 has 15 amino acids. This CDR3 reads CASSSQGGNTGELFF. CDR3 bases: TGTGCCAGCAGCTCCCAGGGGGGGAACACCGGGGAGCTGTTTTTT.

This rearrangement joins TRBV10-1 to TRBJ2-2; TRBD2 aligns across 14 bases. The germline V gene encodes CDR1 WNHNN and CDR2 SYGVQD (reference sequence). The CDR3 is 17 residues long. Trimming removed 0 bases from V and 6 bases from J; junction bases left unmatched: 3. CDR3 region: CASSESWGLAGAGELFF. As DNA, the CDR3 is TGCGCCAGCAGTGAGTCGTGGGGACTAGCGGGAGCCGGGGAGCTGTTTTTT.

The chain combines TRBV6-6 with TRBJ2-3; 9 positions match TRBD1. CDR3 length: 16 residues. V shed 2 bases, J shed 3 bases, and the junction held 6 bases outside the gene matches. Germline CDR1 is MNHNY and CDR2 is SVGAGI (reference sequence). CDR3 amino acids: CASSYGSTGGTDTQYF. The DNA of the CDR3 is TGTGCCAGCAGTTACGGTTCGACAGGGGGTACAGATACGCAGTATTTT.

This clone has just one count. The chain is built from TRBV18 and TRBJ2-2, with D perhaps matching TRBD1 (6 bases). This CDR3 has 15 residues. Germline CDR1 KGHSH, CDR2 LQKENI. The V gene lost 2 bases and the J gene lost 5 bases, with 12 bases spanning the gap. The CDR3 here is CASSPKTGRTGELFF. CDR3 coding DNA: TGTGCCAGCTCACCAAAAACAGGGAGAACCGGGGAGCTGTTTTTT.

The chain combines TRBV5-4 with TRBJ1-1, with 9 bases matching TRBD1. The CDR3 runs to 15 residues. Germline V gene sequence: CDR1 SGHNT, CDR2 YYREEE (reference sequence). V shed 4 bases and J 5 bases; nucleotides not matched to a gene: 9. The CDR3 DNA follows: TGTGCCAGCAGCCCCGCCGTCGGACAGGGGACTGAAGCTTTCTTT. It yields the protein CASSPAVGQGTEAFF.

V and J are TRBV2 and TRBJ1-1; D remains unclear. CDR1 is SNHLY and CDR2 is FYNNEI in the germline V gene. Trimming left V 2 bases short and J 0 bases short, with 7 bases between. The CDR3 is 14 residues long. CDR3 amino acids: CASSERLVNTEAFF. In DNA, the CDR3 is TGTGCCAGCAGTGAACGACTAGTGAACACTGAAGCTTTCTTT.

In its sample, this clone was seen once. This chain links TRBV3-1 (or the pseudogene TRBV3-2) with TRBJ2-1; the D gene is possibly TRBD1 (6 bases). Germline-derived CDR1 and CDR2 are LGHDT and YNNKEL (reference sequence). Trimming cost V 5 bases and J 1 base, with 12 bases left between them. This CDR3 spans 15 amino acids. CDR3 coding DNA: TGTGCCAGCAGCTCTCCGGGACAATCCTACAATGAGCAGTTCTTC. Protein sequence: CASSSPGQSYNEQFF.